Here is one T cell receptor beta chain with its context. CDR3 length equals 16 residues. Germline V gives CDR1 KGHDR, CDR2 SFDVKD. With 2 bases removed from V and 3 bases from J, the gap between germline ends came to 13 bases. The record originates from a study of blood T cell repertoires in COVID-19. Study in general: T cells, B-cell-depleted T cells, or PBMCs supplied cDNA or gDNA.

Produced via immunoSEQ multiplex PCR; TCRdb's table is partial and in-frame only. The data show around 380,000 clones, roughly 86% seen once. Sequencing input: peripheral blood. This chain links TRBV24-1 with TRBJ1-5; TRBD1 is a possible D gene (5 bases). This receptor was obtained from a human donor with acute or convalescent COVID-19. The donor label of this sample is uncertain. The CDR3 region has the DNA TGTGCCACCAGTGATTCACGACTGACAGCCAATCAGCCCCAGCATTTT. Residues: CATSDSRLTANQPQHF.